Each of the 17 T cell receptor beta chains below was sequenced from the same sample in a study of cytomegalovirus exposure and HLA in healthy donors. The PCR employed 60 Vbeta primers together with 13 Jbeta primers. Profiled with immunoSEQ multiplex PCR; TCRdb holds only in-frame clones, not every one. The data show 150,000 to 200,000 clones, 60% to 80% seen once. Material: PBMCs. These receptors were taken from a male donor in good health and CMV-seronegative.

The chain couples TRBV28 to TRBJ2-3, with 10 bases lining up with TRBD2. CDR1 and CDR2 (germline): MDHEN, SYDVKM. The CDR3 runs 16 residues. J was trimmed by 0 bases and V by 5 bases; bases with no gene match: 5. The CDR3 here is CASSPWTSGSTDTQYF. In DNA, the CDR3 is TGTGCCAGCAGTCCATGGACTAGCGGAAGCACAGATACGCAGTATTTT.

To note about this clone: No conserved phenylalanine or tryptophan ends this CDR3, so it is likely a read error. The chain joins TRBV9 to TRBJ1-4; the match to TRBD1 covers 9 bases. The CDR3 contains 15 residues. Germline CDR1 reads SGDLS; CDR2 reads YYNGEE. J was trimmed by 7 bases and V by 0 bases; bases with no gene match: 4. The CDR3 DNA reads TGTGCCAGCAGCGTAGGGGGACAGGGAGGTGAAAAACTGTTTCTT. It encodes CASSVGGQGGEKLFL.

A word on this clone: Mismatch with germline at one junction end may stem from a read error. This rearrangement joins TRBV7-9 to TRBJ1-1; tentatively, D is TRBD1 (5 bases). Germline V CDR1 and CDR2: SEHNR, FQNEAQ (reference sequence). The CDR3 has 12 residues. CDR3 protein: CSSSGEGGVAFF. CDR3 coding DNA: TGTTCCAGCAGTGGGGAGGGAGGGGTAGCTTTCTTT.

The gene calls are TRBV28 and TRBJ2-3; TRBD2 might be the D (6 bases). This CDR3 spans 14 amino acids. Trimming pared 8 bases from V and 7 bases from J, leaving 19 bases between. From germline, CDR1 is MDHEN and CDR2 SYDVKM. The DNA of the CDR3 is TGTGCCAGCGCGGGCGCGGGGTTGAAGAATACGCAGTATTTT. Translation: CASAGAGLKNTQYF.

In nucleotides, the CDR3 is TGTGCCAGCAGAACACTAAATTCACCCCTCCACTTT. It yields the protein CASRTLNSPLHF. The chain employs TRBV6-5 and TRBJ1-6; no clear D. The CDR3 loop spans 12 amino acids. V dropped 6 bases and J dropped 7 bases, with 7 bases sitting between them. Germline loops: CDR1 MNHEY, CDR2 SVGAGI.

V and J are TRBV2 and TRBJ2-3; TRBD2 matches 13 bases. The V and J ends lost 6 bases and 4 bases, in that order; junction bases with no gene match: 7. The length of the CDR3 is 16 residues. Germline loops: CDR1 SNHLY, CDR2 FYNNEI. CDR3 sequence: CASRQGLAGYSDTQYF. For the CDR3, the DNA is TGTGCCAGCAGACAGGGACTAGCGGGATACTCAGATACGCAGTATTTT.

The genes are TRBV10-2 and TRBJ2-2; TRBD2 aligns across 9 bases. This CDR3 has 16 amino acids. Germline values: CDR1 WSHSY, CDR2 SAAADI. The J segment lost 6 bases and the V segment lost 6 bases, leaving 11 bases of the junction unmatched. The CDR3 DNA reads TGCGCCAGCAGCGACACCGGGACTAGCCGGGCCGGGGAGCTGTTTTTT. It encodes CASSDTGTSRAGELFF.

The rearrangement uses TRBV4-2 and TRBJ2-3; 16 bases align to TRBD2. The CDR3 extends over 18 amino acids. Germline-derived CDR1 and CDR2 are LGHNA and YNFKEQ. V lost 5 bases to trimming and J lost 2 bases; unmatched junction nucleotides: 7. CDR3 coding DNA: TGTGCCAGCAGCTCCCCGGGACTAGCGGGGGGGTCCACAGATACGCAGTATTTT. Encoded protein: CASSSPGLAGGSTDTQYF.

The J gene is TRBJ1-6, the V gene TRBV6-4; D is ambiguous. CDR1 is MRHNA and CDR2 is SNTAGT in the germline V gene. V lost 0 bases to trimming and J lost 10 bases, with 7 bases between them. The CDR3 sequence is 13 residues long. The CDR3 DNA reads as TGTGCCAGCAGTGACTCCCAGGTCTCACCCCTCCACTTT. Residues: CASSDSQVSPLHF.

This chain uses TRBV19 with TRBJ2-2; possible D gene TRBD1, 5 bases. Germline CDR1 and CDR2: LNHDA and SQIVND (reference sequence). This CDR3 spans 14 amino acids. Trimming pared 6 bases from V and 1 base from J, leaving 9 bases between. The CDR3: CASSRTQNTGELFF. CDR3 in DNA: TGTGCCAGTAGCAGGACACAGAACACCGGGGAGCTGTTTTTT.

This clone was seen a single time. The rearrangement links TRBV27 to TRBJ1-4, with a tentative D call TRBD1 (5 bases). Trimming took off 2 bases at V and 8 bases at J, with 18 bases between the two ends. CDR3 length equals 16 residues. From germline, CDR1 is MNHEY and CDR2 SMNVEV (reference sequence). CDR3 DNA: TGTGCCAGCAGTTTAGTCTTCCAGGCTGGGGGGGAAAAACTGTTTTTT. It specifies CASSLVFQAGGEKLFF.

The chain joins TRBV6-1 to TRBJ2-5; weak D call: TRBD2 (6 bases). The V end was cut by 8 bases, the J end by 3 bases, with 13 bases between. The CDR3 length is 13 residues. Germline CDR1 reads MNHNS; CDR2 reads SASEGT. The CDR3: CASSIAEKETQYF. CDR3 sequence (DNA): TGTGCCAGCTCCATAGCGGAAAAAGAGACCCAGTACTTC.

The chain links TRBV19 to TRBJ2-3, with TRBD1 matching 10 bases. V was pared by 1 base and J by 4 bases, with 5 bases of the junction left unmatched. The CDR3 sequence is 16 residues long. Germline V gives CDR1 LNHDA, CDR2 SQIVND (reference sequence). Here the CDR3 reads CASSIVPGTGADTQYF. The CDR3 DNA reads TGTGCCAGTAGTATAGTCCCCGGGACAGGGGCAGATACGCAGTATTTT.

This clone was found a few times. The chain couples TRBV6-5 to TRBJ1-1, with D uncertain. CDR1 is MNHEY and CDR2 is SVGAGI in the germline V gene. CDR3 size: 13 residues. The V and J ends lost 5 bases and 1 base respectively, with 8 bases between them. The CDR3 sequence: CASSRGWNTEAFF. The CDR3 DNA reads TGTGCCAGCAGTCGTGGCTGGAACACTGAAGCTTTCTTT.

V and J are TRBV2 and TRBJ1-5, with 9 positions matching TRBD1. Germline values: CDR1 SNHLY, CDR2 FYNNEI. V shed 5 bases and J 3 bases; nucleotides not matched to a gene: 2. This CDR3 contains 14 residues. The CDR3 DNA reads as TGTGCCAGCAGTAGGACAGGGGACAATCAGCCCCAGCATTTT. Protein product: CASSRTGDNQPQHF.

The chain carries TRBV5-1 and TRBJ2-1; D is ambiguous. The CDR3 has 13 amino acids. The germline V and J ends were trimmed by 0 bases and 4 bases, with 5 bases remaining between them. Germline assignment: CDR1 SGHRS and CDR2 YFSETQ. CDR3 DNA sequence: TGCGCCAGCAGCTTGGACTATTACAATGAGCAGTTCTTC. This sequence encodes CASSLDYYNEQFF.

V gene TRBV18 combines with J gene TRBJ2-1; 8 nucleotides match TRBD1. This CDR3 contains 14 residues. J gave up 8 bases and V 0 bases, and 3 bases lay outside the gene matches. Per germline, CDR1 KGHSH and CDR2 LQKENI. The CDR3 nucleotides read TGTGCCAGCTCACCACCGGACAGGGCCCATGAGCAGTTCTTC. This gives the protein CASSPPDRAHEQFF.